This T cell receptor beta chain comes out of a study of regulatory T cells in long-lasting Graves disease. Noted time point: persistent/refractory GD, antithyroid drugs over 5 years with positive TRAb. RNA from PBMCs was the source of the TCR library. Notes on the study in general: Among samples with persistent disease, TRBV28, TRBJ1-2 and TRBJ2-5 were favored. Persistent Graves' patients showed reduced TCR diversity versus newly diagnosed patients.

The germline V gene encodes CDR1 SQVTM and CDR2 ANQGSEA. The CDR3 contains 13 residues. V was shortened by 1 base and J by 4 bases, with 10 bases between the two germline ends. Worth noting for this clonotype: Antigen specificity is unknown. This sequence may be a read error, since a much larger clone differs from it by one base.

Arm-PCR of CDR3 regions with iRepertoire HTBI primers generated TCR beta libraries. TCRdb itself ran the multiplex PCR reads through MiXCR, one entry per CDR3 protein. The repertoire holds approximately 500,000 distinct CDR3 sequences, with about 22% as singletons. This TCR came from a female donor with Graves disease. The chain employs TRBV29-1 and TRBJ2-5, with D maybe TRBD2 (5 bases). Material: peripheral blood mononuclear cells (PBMCs), obtained when the disease was refractory, from a patient treated with antithyroid drugs. CDR3 loop: CSVEAGGRETQYF. The CDR3 nucleotides are TGCAGCGTTGAAGCTGGCGGGCGAGAGACCCAGTACTTC. Filled out from reference TRBV29-1 and TRBJ2-5, the complete variable domain reads SAVISQKPSRDICQRGTSLTIQCQVDSQVTMMFWYRQQPGQSLTLIATANQGSEATYESGFVIDKFPISRPNLTFSTLTVSNMSPEDSSIYLCSVEAGGRETQYFGPGTRLLVL.